Below, 22 T cell receptor beta chains from the same sample are listed, as sequenced in a study of T cell repertoires in cytomegalovirus infection. TCRdb recomputed calls from the reads with MiXCR, one row per CDR3 protein. The table lists about 160,000 distinct CDR3 sequences, 20% to 25% of them singletons. Their antigen targets remain unknown. The starting material was CD8+ T cells from cultured PBMCs, obtained from culture after CMV antigen stimulation. The receptors shown here come from a human donor in good health (CMV status not recorded). Some clones in this sample may be carry-over from other donors' samples.

V and J are TRBV4-3 and TRBJ2-1; D remains unclear. From germline, CDR1 is LGHNA and CDR2 YSLEER. This CDR3 spans 13 amino acids. The ends were cut back, 4 bases at V and 6 bases at J, with 10 bases in the middle. CDR3 residues: CASSPGSGNEQFF. The DNA for the CDR3 is TGCGCCAGCAGCCCTGGGTCGGGCAATGAGCAGTTCTTC.

This clonotype appeared a few times. J is TRBJ2-7 and V is TRBV4-2; 7 bases are shared with TRBD1. The CDR3 spans 14 residues. CDR1 and CDR2 (germline): LGHNA, YNFKEQ. J was trimmed by 2 bases and V by 9 bases; bases with no gene match: 10. The CDR3 nucleotides read TGTGCCAGACCCGGACAGGACATTACCTACGAGCAGTACTTC. This encodes CARPGQDITYEQYF.

This chain links TRBV7-9 with TRBJ2-1; 8 bases line up with TRBD1. The CDR3 is 14 residues long. Per the germline V gene, CDR1 is SEHNR and CDR2 is FQNEAQ (reference sequence). The V gene end was trimmed by 5 bases and the J gene end by 7 bases; junction bases not matched to a gene: 7. The CDR3 DNA sequence: TGTGCCAGCAGCCATCGGCAGGGGGCAAATGAGCAGTTCTTC. It codes for CASSHRQGANEQFF. The full variable domain, its missing parts supplied by reference TRBV7-9 and TRBJ2-1, is DTGVSQNPRHKITKRGQNVTFRCDPISEHNRLYWYRQTLGQGPEFLTYFQNEAQLEKSRLLSDRFSAERPKGSFSTLEIQRTEQGDSAMYLCASSHRQGANEQFFGPGTRLTVL.

This clonotype has more than one count but fewer than ten. The J gene is TRBJ2-3, the V gene TRBV10-3; D might be TRBD1 (6 bases). CDR1 is ENHRY, CDR2 SYGVKD, per germline. Deletions cut 0 bases from V and 2 bases from J, with 12 bases between. The CDR3 is 16 amino acids. CDR3 residues: CAISESERDNTDTQYF. The CDR3, as DNA: TGTGCCATCAGTGAGTCAGAAAGGGACAACACAGATACGCAGTATTTT.

The chain uses TRBV7-9 and TRBJ2-3; no clear D. Germline CDR1 and CDR2: SEHNR and FQNEAQ (reference sequence). The length of the CDR3 is 13 residues. V gave up 5 bases and J gave up 6 bases, with 12 bases separating them. The CDR3 nucleotides read TGTGCCAGCAGCCGACACCTCCAGGATACGCAGTATTTT. Its translation: CASSRHLQDTQYF.

This clonotype was observed a handful of times. As DNA, the CDR3 is TGTGCCAGCAGTGAAGCTTTCTTT. This codes for CASSEAFF. This rearrangement joins TRBV6-1 to TRBJ1-1; no clear D gene. Germline-derived CDR1 and CDR2 are MNHNS and SASEGT. Trimming removed 0 bases at V and 13 bases at J, with 0 bases between. The CDR3 is made up of 8 amino acids.

Only a few counts were recorded for this clonotype. CDR3 residues: CASSPGVLRTDTQYF. The CDR3 DNA follows: TGTGCCAGCAGCCCAGGGGTACTTCGCACAGATACGCAGTATTTT. This chain joins TRBV11-2 and TRBJ2-3, with a possible D match to TRBD1 (6 bases). Trimming removed 5 bases from V and 1 base from J, with 13 bases in between. Germline V gene lookup returns CDR1 SGHAT and CDR2 FQNNGV. The CDR3 extends over 15 amino acids.

As DNA, the CDR3 is TGTGCCAGCAGTCCCCCAGGGAAACTGTTTTTT. It yields the protein CASSPPGKLFF. The chain combines TRBV28 with TRBJ1-4, with a possible D match to TRBD1 (5 bases). Trimming left V 5 bases short and J 11 bases short, with 9 bases between. Germline lookup yields CDR1 MDHEN and CDR2 SYDVKM. The CDR3 loop spans 11 amino acids.

About this clonotype itself: As the CDR3 is not closed by the conserved phenylalanine or tryptophan, this likely results from a read error. This sequence joins TRBV27 and TRBJ1-1; D is perhaps TRBD1 (6 bases). The CDR3 has 16 amino acids. V gave up 0 bases and J gave up 2 bases, with 13 bases separating them. Germline V gene sequence: CDR1 MNHEY, CDR2 SMNVEV (reference sequence). CDR3 in DNA: TGTGCCAGCAGTTTATCCACCGGGGGGGCAAACACTGAAGCTTTCTTA. It is translated as CASSLSTGGANTEAFL.

This clonotype appeared a few times. V is TRBV12-3 or TRBV12-4 and J is TRBJ1-2, with 10 bases matching TRBD1. J lost 3 bases, V lost 0 bases, and 4 bases had no gene match. The length of the CDR3 is 16 residues. The CDR3, as DNA: TGTGCCAGCAGTTTAGCCGGGACAGGGGAGGACTATGGCTACACCTTC. It codes for CASSLAGTGEDYGYTF.

This sequence joins TRBV24-1 and TRBJ1-1; no definite D call. The V gene's germline CDR1 is KGHDR and CDR2 SFDVKD. V lost 4 bases, J lost 5 bases, and 10 bases lay in between. CDR3 size: 13 residues. The CDR3 here is CATSEKGRTEAFF. CDR3 bases: TGTGCCACCAGTGAAAAAGGCAGGACTGAAGCTTTCTTT.

This clonotype was found a few times. The rearrangement joins TRBV7-6 to TRBJ1-1; no reliable D call. The CDR3 runs to 19 residues. Trimming took off 2 bases at V and 1 base at J, with 23 bases between the two ends. CDR1 SGHVS and CDR2 FNYEAQ come from the germline V gene. As DNA, the CDR3 is TGTGCCAGCAGCTTACTAGCCGCCCTCGGGTCGACGGGGAACACTGAAGCTTTCTTT. Protein: CASSLLAALGSTGNTEAFF.

The chain combines TRBV6-1 with TRBJ2-7; D is ambiguous. Trimming stripped 4 bases from V and 0 bases from J, with 13 bases between. Germline CDR1 and CDR2: MNHNS and SASEGT. CDR3 size: 15 residues. CDR3 protein: CASSGESIYSYEQYF. The CDR3 DNA reads as TGTGCCAGCAGTGGAGAGAGTATTTACTCCTACGAGCAGTACTTC.

This clonotype has a handful of counts. V gene TRBV9 combines with J gene TRBJ1-2; D not resolved. The V end lost 4 bases, the J end lost 0 bases, and 10 bases lay between the germline ends. Germline V gene sequence: CDR1 SGDLS, CDR2 YYNGEE. The CDR3 runs 14 residues. This chain's CDR3 is CASSPLRANYGYTF. The CDR3 bases are TGTGCCAGCAGCCCCCTAAGAGCTAACTATGGCTACACCTTC.

V usage is TRBV7-2 and J usage is TRBJ2-4; D perhaps matches TRBD1 (5 bases). V was shortened by 1 base and J by 1 base, with 14 bases between the two germline ends. In germline, CDR1 is SGHTA, CDR2 FQGNSA. The CDR3 extends over 17 amino acids. The CDR3 loop reads CASSLEGSIRAKNIQYF. The CDR3 DNA follows: TGTGCCAGCAGCTTAGAGGGGTCCATCAGGGCCAAAAACATTCAGTACTTC. Using reference TRBV7-2 and TRBJ2-4 for the parts outside the CDR3, the full variable domain is GAGVSQSPSNKVTEKGKDVELRCDPISGHTALYWYRQSLGQGLEFLIYFQGNSAPDKSGLPSDRFSAERTGGSVSTLTIQRTQQEDSAVYLCASSLEGSIRAKNIQYFGAGTRLSVL.

The J gene is TRBJ1-2, the V gene TRBV6-1, with TRBD1 matching 10 bases. V trimming: 4 bases; J trimming: 3 bases; junction bases outside the gene matches: 5. Looked up from germline, CDR1 is MNHNS and CDR2 is SASEGT. The CDR3 is 15 amino acids. CDR3: CASSARTGGDYGYTF. CDR3 nucleotides: TGTGCCAGCAGTGCAAGGACAGGGGGAGACTATGGCTACACCTTC.

This CDR3 is CASSLTGTYYGYTF. CDR3 DNA sequence: TGTGCCAGCAGCCTGACAGGGACGTACTATGGCTACACCTTC. V gene TRBV11-2 combines with J gene TRBJ1-2, with 7 bases that match TRBD1. CDR3 length: 14 amino acids. The germline gives CDR1 SGHAT, CDR2 FQNNGV. V trimming: 5 bases; J trimming: 3 bases; junction bases outside the gene matches: 6.

This rearrangement joins TRBV7-6 to TRBJ1-2; D is unresolved. CDR1 and CDR2 (germline): SGHVS, FNYEAQ. The CDR3 consists of 14 residues. Trimming took 5 bases from V and 4 from J, leaving 14 bases between them. In nucleotides, the CDR3 is TGTGCCAGCAGCACGGACCATTGGGGCTATGGCTACACCTTC. It codes for CASSTDHWGYGYTF.

The chain has TRBV12-3 or TRBV12-4 and TRBJ1-5; D is undetermined. The germline V and J ends were trimmed by 4 bases and 0 bases, with 13 bases remaining between them. The CDR3 has 16 amino acids. CDR3 sequence: CASSYRTGYSNQPQHF. Written as DNA, the CDR3 is TGTGCCAGCAGTTACCGGACGGGATATAGCAATCAGCCCCAGCATTTT.

There are a few counts of this clonotype. Here the CDR3 reads CASGSWGVAGEKSRTDTQYF. Here the CDR3 DNA reads TGTGCTAGTGGTTCCTGGGGGGTAGCGGGGGAGAAATCCCGCACAGATACGCAGTATTTT. V is TRBV12-5 and J is TRBJ2-3; TRBD2 aligns across 9 bases. CDR3 length equals 20 residues. Germline assignment: CDR1 LGHNT and CDR2 FRNRAP. Germline trimming cut 4 bases from V and 1 base from J; bases unmatched to any gene: 18. Drawing the rest from reference TRBV12-5 and TRBJ2-3, the complete variable domain is DARVTQTPRHKVTEMGQEVTMRCQPILGHNTVFWYRQTMMQGLELLAYFRNRAPLDDSGMPKDRFSAEMPDATLATLKIQPSEPRDSAVYFCASGSWGVAGEKSRTDTQYFGPGTRLTVL.

This clonotype was seen more than once but under ten times. This chain links TRBV19 with TRBJ1-1; 9 bases are shared with TRBD1. The V gene's germline CDR1 is LNHDA and CDR2 SQIVND (reference sequence). This CDR3 is 12 amino acids long. J gave up 11 bases and V 8 bases, and 9 bases lay outside the gene matches. The CDR3 protein is CASRTGGASAFF. CDR3 DNA: TGTGCCAGTCGAACAGGGGGCGCTTCGGCTTTCTTT.

The rearrangement links TRBV27 to TRBJ1-1, with 11 bases matching TRBD1. The CDR3 totals 16 residues. Germline lookup yields CDR1 MNHEY and CDR2 SMNVEV (reference sequence). The V segment lost 5 bases and the J segment 1 base; nucleotides outside the gene matches: 6. The CDR3 sequence: CASSPGQGAGNTEAFF. Written as DNA, the CDR3 is TGTGCCAGCAGTCCCGGACAGGGGGCTGGGAACACTGAAGCTTTCTTT.